The clone carrying this T cell receptor beta chain was picked up a small number of times. Its antigen is not identified. The data were taken from a study of cytomegalovirus exposure and HLA in healthy donors. The CDR3 is made up of 12 amino acids. V was trimmed by 8 bases and J by 3 bases, leaving 7 bases between them. Per germline, CDR1 LNHDA and CDR2 SQIVND (reference sequence). General study results and limits: In a later analysis, parvovirus B19, influenza, CMV and Epstein-Barr virus appeared linked to several top co-occurrence clusters. Sequencing probably produced one cluster of sequence variants that were highly shared. Later work found most CMV-associated TCR beta chains apparently HLA-restricted.

Primers included in the PCR were 60 Vbeta and 13 Jbeta primers. Profiling relied on immunoSEQ multiplex PCR, and the TCRdb table lists in-frame clones only, not all of them. The repertoire holds 150,000 to 200,000 clones, with approximately 72% as singletons. The source material was PBMCs. This TCR came from a man in his fifties in good health and CMV-seronegative. V gene TRBV19 combines with J gene TRBJ2-2; no clear D gene. The CDR3 region has the DNA TGTGCCAGTTTTTCTTACACCGGGGAGCTGTTTTTT. It is translated as CASFSYTGELFF.